The clone carrying this T cell receptor (beta chain) has at least ten counts. Thyroid surgery was preceded by no treatment in any patient. The sample is drawn from a study of metastatic and nonmetastatic thyroid tumors. Germline CDR1 SGHTA, CDR2 FQGTGA. V was shortened by 5 bases and J by 9 bases, with 14 bases between the two germline ends. The CDR3 is 14 amino acids. TCRdb re-called the PCR reads through MiXCR. The table records approximately 20,000 clones, over 25% of them present only once. The rearrangement links TRBV7-3 to TRBJ1-6; the D gene is possibly TRBD1 (5 bases). The receptor's source is a female donor with papillary thyroid cancer or a benign thyroid nodule (not recorded which). Some clones in this sample may be carry-over from other donors' samples. The sequencing input was adjacent normal tissue. CDR3: CASSLREKGSPLHF. The CDR3 DNA sequence: TGTGCCAGCAGCCTCAGGGAAAAGGGTTCACCCCTCCACTTT.